The entry below describes one T cell receptor (beta chain). Antigen specificity is unknown. Indicated treatment: oral pan-JAK inhibitor, 5-10 mg twice daily. This specimen belongs to a study of CD8+ T cells in alopecia areata. Overall study: Twice a day, 5 to 10 mg of oral tofacitinib was administered to treated patients. Study results and caveats: Elevated clonality characterized lesional scalp relative to normal scalp, particularly in alopecia totalis/universalis. Both scalp clonality and the expanded CD8+ clones among the top 100 showed a significant decrease with tofacitinib.

Between the trimmed V and J ends, which lost 8 bases and 0 bases, there was a span of 13 bases. CDR1 MDHEN and CDR2 SYDVKM come from the germline V gene. The CDR3 runs to 14 residues. Reverse transcription of extracted RNA yielded cDNA, which provided the sequencing template. Sequencing was performed with immunoSEQ multiplex PCR; in TCRdb, only in-frame clones are kept and a portion is missing. The data show around 200,000 clones, about 60% seen once. The chain employs TRBV28 and TRBJ2-5; a weak D match, TRBD2 (6 bases). The origin of this receptor is a human donor with alopecia areata. The input for sequencing was CD8+ T cells sorted from blood, taken at week 24, from a patient treated with tofacitinib. In nucleotides, the CDR3 is TGTGCCAGCGACGGGGGAGTGTACCAAGAGACCCAGTACTTC. It codes for CASDGGVYQETQYF.